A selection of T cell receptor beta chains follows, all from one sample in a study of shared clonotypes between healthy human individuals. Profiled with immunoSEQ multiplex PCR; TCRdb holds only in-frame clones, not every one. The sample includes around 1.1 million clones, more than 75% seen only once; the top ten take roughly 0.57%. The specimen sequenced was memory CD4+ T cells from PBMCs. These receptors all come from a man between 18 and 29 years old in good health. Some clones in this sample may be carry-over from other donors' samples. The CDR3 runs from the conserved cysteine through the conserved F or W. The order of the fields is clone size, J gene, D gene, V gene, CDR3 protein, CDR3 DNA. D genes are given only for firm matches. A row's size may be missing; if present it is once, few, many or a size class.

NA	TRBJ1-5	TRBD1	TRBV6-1	CASSERQGGQPQHF	TGTGCCAGCAGTGAACGACAGGGCGGACAGCCCCAGCATTTT
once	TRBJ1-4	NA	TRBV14	CASSPGAWVNEKLFF	TGTGCCAGCAGCCCCGGGGCTTGGGTAAATGAAAAACTGTTTTTT
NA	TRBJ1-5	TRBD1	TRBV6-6	CASKKMGQSNQPQHF	TGTGCCAGCAAAAAAATGGGACAGAGCAATCAGCCCCAGCATTTT
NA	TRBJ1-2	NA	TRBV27	CASSFAASPTHGYTF	TGTGCCAGCAGTTTCGCGGCTTCACCGACCCATGGCTACACCTTC
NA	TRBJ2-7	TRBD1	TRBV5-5	CASSPWDRGWGEQYF	TGTGCCAGCAGCCCATGGGACAGGGGCTGGGGCGAGCAGTACTTC
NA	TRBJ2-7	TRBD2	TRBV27	CASRGKASGVYEQYF	TGTGCCAGCCGGGGGAAGGCTAGCGGGGTTTACGAGCAGTACTTC
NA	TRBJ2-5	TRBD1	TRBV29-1	CSVGQGRDQYF	TGCAGCGTTGGACAGGGTCGGGACCAGTACTTC
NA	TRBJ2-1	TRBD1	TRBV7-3	CASSTWTGPYNEQFF	TGTGCCAGCAGCACTTGGACAGGTCCTTACAATGAGCAGTTCTTC
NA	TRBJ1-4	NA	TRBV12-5	CASGSLDSHNEKLFF	TGTGCTAGTGGTTCCCTCGACAGTCATAATGAAAAACTGTTTTTT
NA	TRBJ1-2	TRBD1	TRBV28	CASSLAGGVIYGYTF	TGTGCCAGCAGTTTAGCAGGGGGCGTTATCTATGGCTACACCTTC
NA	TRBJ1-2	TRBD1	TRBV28	CASSTPGQGYYGYTF	TGTGCCAGCAGTACACCGGGACAGGGGTACTATGGCTACACCTTC
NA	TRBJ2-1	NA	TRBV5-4	CASSLAADGGNSKQFF	TGTGCCAGCAGCTTGGCCGCGGATGGGGGAAATAGTAAGCAGTTCTTC
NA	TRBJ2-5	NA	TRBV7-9	CASSPGLASLETQYF	TGTGCCAGCAGCCCGGGGCTAGCGTCCCTAGAGACCCAGTACTTC
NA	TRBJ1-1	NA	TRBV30	CAWSPFDGWNTEAFF	TGTGCCTGGAGTCCCTTTGACGGGTGGAACACTGAAGCTTTCTTT
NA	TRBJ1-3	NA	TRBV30	CAWSVRPFSGNTIYF	TGTGCCTGGAGTGTACGGCCCTTCTCTGGAAACACCATATATTTT
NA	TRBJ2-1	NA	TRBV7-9	CASSLVIRSYNEQFF	TGTGCCAGCAGCTTAGTTATCCGGTCCTACAATGAGCAGTTCTTC
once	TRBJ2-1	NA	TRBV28	CASSFADINEQFF	TGTGCCAGCAGTTTTGCCGACATAAATGAGCAGTTCTTC
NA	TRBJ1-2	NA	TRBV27	CASSLSLRGDIDGYTF	TGTGCCAGCAGTTTATCGTTGAGGGGAGATATCGATGGCTACACCTTC
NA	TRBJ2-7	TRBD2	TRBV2	CASSPSGRTSYEQYF	TGTGCCAGCAGTCCCAGCGGGAGGACCTCCTACGAGCAGTACTTC
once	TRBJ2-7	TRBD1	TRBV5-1	CASSPTPGQGYEQYF	TGCGCCAGCAGCCCCACCCCAGGACAGGGTTACGAGCAGTACTTC
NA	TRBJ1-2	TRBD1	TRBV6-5	CASSYADRAGYGYTF	TGTGCCAGCAGTTACGCGGACAGGGCCGGCTATGGCTACACCTTC
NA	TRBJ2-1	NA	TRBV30	CACSKGPGYNEQFF	TGTGCCTGTTCAAAGGGGCCGGGTTACAATGAGCAGTTCTTC
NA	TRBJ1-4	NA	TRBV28	CASSSDSTNEKLFF	TGTGCCAGCAGTTCCGACTCAACTAATGAAAAACTGTTTTTT
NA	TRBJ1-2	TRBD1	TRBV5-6	CASSRDRDYGYTF	TGTGCCAGCAGCCGGGACAGAGACTATGGCTACACCTTC
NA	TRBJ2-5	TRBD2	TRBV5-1	CASSLGTSGRVETQYF	TGCGCCAGCAGCTTGGGGACTAGCGGGAGAGTCGAGACCCAGTACTTC
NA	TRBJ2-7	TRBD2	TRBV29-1	CSVEVSGIPIHEQYF	TGCAGCGTTGAAGTTAGCGGGATTCCTATTCACGAGCAGTACTTC
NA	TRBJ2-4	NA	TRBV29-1	CSVEEAKNIQYF	TGCAGCGTTGAAGAGGCCAAAAACATTCAGTACTTC
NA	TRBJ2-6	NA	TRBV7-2	CASSQAVGSRSGANVLTF	TGTGCCAGCAGCCAAGCTGTAGGGTCCCGCTCTGGGGCCAACGTCCTGACTTTC
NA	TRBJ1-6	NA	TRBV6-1	CASSGRSYNSPLHF	TGTGCCAGCAGTGGGCGGTCCTATAATTCACCCCTCCACTTT
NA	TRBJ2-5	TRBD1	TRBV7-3	CASSSPEKGAGTQYF	TGTGCCAGCAGCTCGCCGGAAAAGGGGGCCGGGACCCAGTACTTC
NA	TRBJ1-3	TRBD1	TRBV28	CASSLQQGAGNTIYF	TGTGCCAGCAGTTTACAACAGGGGGCTGGAAACACCATATATTTT
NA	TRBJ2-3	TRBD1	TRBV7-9	CASSLGGGQGATDTQYF	TGTGCCAGCAGCTTAGGTGGGGGACAGGGGGCCACAGATACGCAGTATTTT
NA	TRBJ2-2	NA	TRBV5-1	CASSFGQHTGELFF	TGCGCCAGCAGCTTTGGACAGCACACCGGGGAGCTGTTTTTT
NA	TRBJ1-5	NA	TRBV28	CASSFPNRVEQPQHF	TGTGCCAGCAGTTTCCCCAACAGGGTAGAACAGCCCCAGCATTTT
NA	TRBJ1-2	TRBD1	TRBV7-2	CASSLGGTGGAYGYTF	TGTGCCAGCAGCTTAGGTGGGACAGGGGGCGCCTATGGCTACACCTTC
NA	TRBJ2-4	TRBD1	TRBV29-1	CSVGTGLAKNIQYF	TGCAGCGTTGGGACAGGGCTAGCCAAAAACATTCAGTACTTC
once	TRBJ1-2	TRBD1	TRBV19	CASSRSPGQIYGYTF	TGTGCCAGTAGTCGCTCCCCGGGACAGATCTATGGCTACACCTTC
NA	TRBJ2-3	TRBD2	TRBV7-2	CASSLAGGSAQYF	TGTGCCAGCAGCTTAGCGGGCGGGAGTGCGCAGTATTTT
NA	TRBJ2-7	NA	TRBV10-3	CASGRQGSPEQYF	TGTGCCAGTGGACGCCAGGGGTCCCCCGAGCAGTACTTC
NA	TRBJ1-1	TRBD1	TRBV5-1	CASSFIRTGQNTEAFF	TGCGCCAGCAGCTTTATAAGGACAGGGCAGAACACTGAAGCTTTCTTT
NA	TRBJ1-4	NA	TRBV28	CASRGHPWVEKLFF	TGTGCCAGCAGAGGACACCCCTGGGTGGAAAAACTGTTTTTT
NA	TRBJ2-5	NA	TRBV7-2	CASSLARETQYF	TGTGCCAGCAGCTTAGCTCGGGAGACCCAGTACTTC
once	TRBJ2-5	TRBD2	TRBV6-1	CASSEPGLAGGETQYF	TGTGCCAGCAGTGAACCGGGACTAGCGGGTGGTGAGACCCAGTACTTC
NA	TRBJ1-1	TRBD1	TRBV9	CASSTAGTGDTEAFF	TGTGCCAGCAGCACCGCCGGGACAGGGGACACTGAAGCTTTCTTT
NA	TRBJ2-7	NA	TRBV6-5	CASSWTGPGEQYF	TGTGCCAGCAGTTGGACGGGACCGGGGGAGCAGTACTTC
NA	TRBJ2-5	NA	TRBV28	CASSTGETQYF	TGTGCCAGCAGTACCGGAGAGACCCAGTACTTC
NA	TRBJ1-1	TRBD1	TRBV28	CASSLRTGGANTEAFF	TGTGCCAGCAGTTTACGAACAGGGGGCGCAAACACTGAAGCTTTCTTT
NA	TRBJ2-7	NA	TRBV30	CAWSVLRGEQYF	TGTGCCTGGAGTGTACTAAGGGGGGAGCAGTACTTC
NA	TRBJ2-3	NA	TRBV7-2	CASSLARDTQYF	TGTGCCAGCAGCTTAGCGCGGGATACGCAGTATTTT
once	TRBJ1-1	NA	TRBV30	CAWKQRLQGEAFF	TGTGCCTGGAAGCAACGATTACAAGGTGAAGCTTTCTTT
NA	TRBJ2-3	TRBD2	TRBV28	CASSLYAGGPRTDTQYF	TGTGCCAGCAGTTTATACGCGGGAGGGCCTCGCACAGATACGCAGTATTTT
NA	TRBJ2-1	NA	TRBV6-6	CASSSGRAYNEQFF	TGTGCCAGCAGTTCAGGGCGCGCATACAATGAGCAGTTCTTC
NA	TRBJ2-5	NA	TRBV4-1	CASSQGGRRQYF	TGCGCCAGCAGCCAGGGTGGGCGGCGGCAGTACTTC